The 8 T cell receptor beta chains in this list originate from one sample, sequenced in a study of blood T cell repertoires in COVID-19. Sequencing was performed with immunoSEQ multiplex PCR; in TCRdb, only in-frame clones are kept and a portion is missing. The sample carries 90,000 to 100,000 clones, 75% to 85% recorded once. The sequencing sample was made of peripheral blood. These TCRs come from a man aged 65 to 85 with acute or convalescent COVID-19.

This rearrangement joins TRBV3-1 (or the pseudogene TRBV3-2) to TRBJ2-3, with 12 nucleotides matching TRBD2. Germline CDR1 and CDR2: LGHDT and YNNKEL (reference sequence). Trimming cost V 0 bases and J 4 bases; bases outside gene matches: 11. The CDR3 is made up of 19 amino acids. This CDR3 is CASSQDSASGRGGADTQYF. CDR3 nucleotide sequence: TGTGCCAGCAGCCAAGATAGCGCTAGCGGGAGGGGAGGGGCAGATACGCAGTATTTT.

Remarks on this clone: The identical CDR3 is also encoded by other nucleotide sequences in the sample. The DNA for the CDR3 is TGTGCCACCAGTGATTCCCGGACAGGCTACGAGCAGTACTTC. It specifies CATSDSRTGYEQYF. The gene calls are TRBV24-1 and TRBJ2-7, with 7 bases lining up with TRBD1. The CDR3 runs 14 residues. V lost 2 bases to trimming and J lost 3 bases; unmatched junction nucleotides: 3. CDR1 and CDR2 (germline): KGHDR, SFDVKD.

This clone was counted between two and nine times. CDR3 loop: CASSPQSGELFF. CDR3 sequence (DNA): TGTGCCAGCAGCCCCCAATCCGGGGAGCTGTTTTTT. The chain is built from TRBV27 and TRBJ2-2; D call uncertain. With 6 bases removed from V and 6 bases from J, the gap between germline ends came to 8 bases. Germline assignment: CDR1 MNHEY and CDR2 SMNVEV (reference sequence). This CDR3 comprises 12 residues.

The CDR3 protein is CASSQGPRTPYEQYF. CDR3 nucleotide sequence: TGTGCCAGCAGCCAAGGGCCTCGGACACCCTACGAGCAGTACTTC. The V and J genes are TRBV3-1 (or the pseudogene TRBV3-2) and TRBJ2-7, with TRBD1 as a possible D gene (5 bases). Germline CDR1 is LGHDT and CDR2 is YNNKEL (reference sequence). This CDR3 contains 15 residues. V shed 1 base and J shed 2 bases, with 12 bases lying between them.

The CDR3 nucleotides are TGCGCCAGCAGCCAAGATCCAGGTCTTAGGACAGATACGCAGTATTTT. Translation gives CASSQDPGLRTDTQYF. The chain employs TRBV4-3 and TRBJ2-3; D gene uncertain. Germline V CDR1 and CDR2: LGHNA, YSLEER. With 0 bases removed from V and 3 bases from J, the gap between germline ends came to 13 bases. This CDR3 contains 16 residues.

This CDR3 is CASSPQGAYNEQFF. Written as DNA, the CDR3 is TGTGCCAGCAGCCCCCAGGGGGCATACAATGAGCAGTTCTTC. The chain is built from TRBV14 and TRBJ2-1, with 8 nucleotides matching TRBD1. V lost 4 bases, J lost 4 bases, and 3 bases stayed unmatched. The CDR3 contains 14 residues. Germline V gene lookup returns CDR1 SGHDN and CDR2 FVKESK.

This clone occurred once. The chain links TRBV30 to TRBJ2-1; the match to TRBD2 covers 7 bases. The germline V gene has CDR1 GTSNPN and CDR2 SVGIG (reference sequence). CDR3 length: 17 amino acids. V gave up 3 bases and J gave up 0 bases; unmatched junction bases: 11. This CDR3 reads CAWRPGLGLSSYNEQFF. DNA of the CDR3: TGTGCCTGGAGGCCAGGACTAGGTCTGAGCTCCTACAATGAGCAGTTCTTC.

The table lists this clone with a count of one. The chain employs TRBV15 and TRBJ2-5; 7 nucleotides line up with TRBD1. CDR3 length: 15 residues. V lost 3 bases to trimming and J lost 5 bases; unmatched junction nucleotides: 9. Germline assignment: CDR1 LNHNV and CDR2 YYDKDF (reference sequence). The CDR3 DNA reads as TGTGCCACCAGCAGCCGACAGGGACCCCAGGAGACCCAGTACTTC. This codes for CATSSRQGPQETQYF.